The clone carrying this T cell receptor beta chain turned up a few times. Antigen: not known. Every isolated RNA sample was fully reverse transcribed, so sequencing captured expressed TCRB transcripts. Sequencing was performed with immunoSEQ multiplex PCR; in TCRdb, only in-frame clones are kept and a portion is missing. The sample carries more than 300,000 clones, 9.6% recorded once. The source of the sample is a study of beta chain features in type 1 diabetes. Only one heparinised blood draw was taken per donor, and its volume averaged roughly 0.12 L. V was cut by 6 bases and J by 3 bases, with 15 bases left in between. Germline CDR1 reads SQVTM; CDR2 reads ANQGSEA. The CDR3 runs 14 residues. Regarding the study as a whole: Type 1 diabetes patients had fewer VDJ junction insertions and more deletions. All four CD4+ subsets from Type 1 diabetes patients carried moderately but significantly shorter TCRB CDR3s. Patients' naive, central memory and Treg TCRB repertoires seemed closer to one another than those of healthy donors.

Material: central memory CD4+ T cells from blood. The chain has TRBV29-1 and TRBJ2-1, with a weak D call TRBD1 (6 bases). The origin of this receptor is a man aged 25-45 years with type 1 diabetes. CDR3 nucleotide sequence: TGCAGCGTGAAGCTTCAGGGGAACTACAATGAGCAGTTCTTC. It specifies CSVKLQGNYNEQFF.